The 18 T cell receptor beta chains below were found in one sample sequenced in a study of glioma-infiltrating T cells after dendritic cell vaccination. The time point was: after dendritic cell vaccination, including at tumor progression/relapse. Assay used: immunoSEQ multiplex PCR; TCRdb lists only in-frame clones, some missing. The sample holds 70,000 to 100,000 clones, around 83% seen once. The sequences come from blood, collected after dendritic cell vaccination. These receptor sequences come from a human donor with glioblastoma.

The DNA for the CDR3 is TGTGCCAGCAGCCGACAGGGGGCCACTGAAGCTTTCTTT. It yields the protein CASSRQGATEAFF. V and J are TRBV5-6 and TRBJ1-1, with 10 nucleotides matching TRBD1. Germline CDR1 SGHDT, CDR2 YYEEEE. The CDR3 is 13 residues long. The V and J ends lost 4 bases and 4 bases, in that order; junction bases with no gene match: 1.

The chain's CDR3 is CASSAQQGIPYEQYF. The CDR3 DNA is TGTGCCAGCAGCGCCCAACAGGGGATACCCTACGAGCAGTACTTC. This chain uses TRBV9 with TRBJ2-7, with 7 bases that match TRBD1. After removal of 3 bases from V and 2 bases from J, the junction contained 8 bases not matched to a gene. The CDR3 covers 15 residues. Per germline, CDR1 SGDLS and CDR2 YYNGEE.

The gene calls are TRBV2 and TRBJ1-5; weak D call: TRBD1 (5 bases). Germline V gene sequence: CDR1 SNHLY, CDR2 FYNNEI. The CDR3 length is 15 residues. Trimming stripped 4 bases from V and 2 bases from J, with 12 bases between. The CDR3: CASSVGGVGNQPQHF. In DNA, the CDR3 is TGTGCCAGCAGTGTTGGAGGGGTTGGCAATCAGCCCCAGCATTTT.

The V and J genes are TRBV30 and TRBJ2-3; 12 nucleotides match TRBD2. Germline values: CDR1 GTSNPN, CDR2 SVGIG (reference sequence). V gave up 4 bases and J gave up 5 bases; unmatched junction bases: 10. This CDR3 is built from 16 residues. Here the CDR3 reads CAWTSGGVTFGDTQYF. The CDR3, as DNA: TGTGCCTGGACTAGCGGGGGGGTGACCTTCGGAGATACGCAGTATTTT.

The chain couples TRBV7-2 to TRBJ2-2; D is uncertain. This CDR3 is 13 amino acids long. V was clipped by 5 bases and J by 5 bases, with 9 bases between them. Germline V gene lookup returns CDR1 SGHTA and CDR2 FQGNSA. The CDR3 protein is CASSPVRTGELFF. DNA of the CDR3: TGTGCCAGCAGCCCAGTCAGGACCGGGGAGCTGTTTTTT. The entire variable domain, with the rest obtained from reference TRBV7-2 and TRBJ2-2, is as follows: GAGVSQSPSNKVTEKGKDVELRCDPISGHTALYWYRQSLGQGLEFLIYFQGNSAPDKSGLPSDRFSAERTGGSVSTLTIQRTQQEDSAVYLCASSPVRTGELFFGEGSRLTVL.

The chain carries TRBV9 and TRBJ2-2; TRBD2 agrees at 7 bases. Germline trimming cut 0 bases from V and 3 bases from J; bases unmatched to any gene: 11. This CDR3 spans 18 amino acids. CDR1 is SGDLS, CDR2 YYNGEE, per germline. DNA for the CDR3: TGTGCCAGCAGCGTAGCTACTGGTCTCGCGGGGGACACCGGGGAGCTGTTTTTT. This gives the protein CASSVATGLAGDTGELFF.

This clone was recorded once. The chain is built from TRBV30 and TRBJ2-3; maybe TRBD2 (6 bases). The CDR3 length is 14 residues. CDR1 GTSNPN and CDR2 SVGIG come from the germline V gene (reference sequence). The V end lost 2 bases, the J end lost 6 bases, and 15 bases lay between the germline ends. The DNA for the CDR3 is TGTGCCTGGAGTCAAGGAGGGCAAGGGGATACGCAGTATTTT. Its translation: CAWSQGGQGDTQYF. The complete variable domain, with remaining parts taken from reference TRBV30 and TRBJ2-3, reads SQTIHQWPATLVQPVGSPLSLECTVEGTSNPNLYWYRQAAGRGLQLLFYSVGIGQISSEVPQNLSASRPQDRQFILSSKKLLLSDSGFYLCAWSQGGQGDTQYFGPGTRLTVL.

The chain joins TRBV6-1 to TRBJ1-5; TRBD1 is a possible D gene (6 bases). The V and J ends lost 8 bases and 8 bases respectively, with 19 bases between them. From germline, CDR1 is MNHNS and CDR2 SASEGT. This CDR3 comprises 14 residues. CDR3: CASSIGAGAEPQHF. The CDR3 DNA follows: TGTGCCAGCTCAATAGGCGCAGGGGCCGAGCCCCAGCATTTT.

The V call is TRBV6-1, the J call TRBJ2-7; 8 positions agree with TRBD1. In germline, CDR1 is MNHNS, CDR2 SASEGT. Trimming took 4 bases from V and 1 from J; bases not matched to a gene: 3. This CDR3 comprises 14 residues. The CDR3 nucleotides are TGTGCCAGCAGTGGCCGGACAGGGTCCTACGAGCAGTACTTC. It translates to CASSGRTGSYEQYF.

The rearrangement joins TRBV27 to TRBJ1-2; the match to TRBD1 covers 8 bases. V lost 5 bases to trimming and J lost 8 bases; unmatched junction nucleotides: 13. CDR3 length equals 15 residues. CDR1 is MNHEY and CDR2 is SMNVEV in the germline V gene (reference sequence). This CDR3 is CASSPGQGRLQGYTF. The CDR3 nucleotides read TGTGCCAGCAGTCCAGGACAGGGAAGGTTGCAGGGCTACACCTTC.

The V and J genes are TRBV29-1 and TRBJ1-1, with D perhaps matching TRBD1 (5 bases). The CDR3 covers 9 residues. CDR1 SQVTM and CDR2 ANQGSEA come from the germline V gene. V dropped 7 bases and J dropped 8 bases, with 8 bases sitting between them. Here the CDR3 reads CSGGGEAFF. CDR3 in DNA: TGCAGCGGGGGGGGAGAAGCTTTCTTT.

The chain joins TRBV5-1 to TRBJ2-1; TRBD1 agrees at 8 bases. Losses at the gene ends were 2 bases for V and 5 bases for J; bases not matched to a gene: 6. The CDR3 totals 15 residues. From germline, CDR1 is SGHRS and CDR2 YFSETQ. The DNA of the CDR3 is TGCGCCAGCAGCTTAAGACAGGGGCGCGACAATGAGCAGTTCTTC. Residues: CASSLRQGRDNEQFF. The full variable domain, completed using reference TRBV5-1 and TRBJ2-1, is KAGVTQTPRYLIKTRGQQVTLSCSPISGHRSVSWYQQTPGQGLQFLFEYFSETQRNKGNFPGRFSGRQFSNSRSEMNVSTLELGDSALYLCASSLRQGRDNEQFFGPGTRLTVL.

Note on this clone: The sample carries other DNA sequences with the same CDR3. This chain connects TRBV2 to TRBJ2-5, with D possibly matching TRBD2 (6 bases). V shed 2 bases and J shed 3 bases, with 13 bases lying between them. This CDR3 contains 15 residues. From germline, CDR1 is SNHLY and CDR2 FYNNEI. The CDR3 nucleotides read TGTGCCAGCAGTGAAAGCGCTAGCGCGGAAGAGACCCAGTACTTC. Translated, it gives CASSESASAEETQYF.

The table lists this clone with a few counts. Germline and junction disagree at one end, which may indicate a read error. The CDR3 loop is CGQGAMDTIYF. The CDR3 DNA follows: TGTGGACAGGGGGCGATGGACACCATATATTTT. The J gene is TRBJ1-3, the V gene TRBV20-1; 11 bases are shared with TRBD1. CDR1 and CDR2 (germline): DFQATT, SNEGSKA (reference sequence). This CDR3 has 11 amino acids.

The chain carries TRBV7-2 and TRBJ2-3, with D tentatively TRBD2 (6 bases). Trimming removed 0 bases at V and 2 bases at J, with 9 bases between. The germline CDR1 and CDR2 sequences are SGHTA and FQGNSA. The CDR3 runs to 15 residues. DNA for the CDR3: TGTGCCAGCAGCTTAGCCCCGGGGGTCACAGATACGCAGTATTTT. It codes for CASSLAPGVTDTQYF.

The CDR3 region has the DNA TGTGCCAGCAGCGCCGGGTCAGACAGGGAGACCCAGTACTTC. Residues: CASSAGSDRETQYF. The chain recombines TRBV9 with TRBJ2-5; possibly TRBD1 for D (6 bases). The CDR3 contains 14 residues. From germline, CDR1 is SGDLS and CDR2 YYNGEE. V lost 3 bases to trimming and J lost 5 bases, with 14 bases between them.

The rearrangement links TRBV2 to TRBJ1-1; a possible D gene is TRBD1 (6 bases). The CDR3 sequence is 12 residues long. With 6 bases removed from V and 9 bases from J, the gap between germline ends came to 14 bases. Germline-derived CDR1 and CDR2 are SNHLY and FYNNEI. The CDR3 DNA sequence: TGTGCCAGCAGACCACAGGGATGGAAAGCTTTCTTT. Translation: CASRPQGWKAFF.

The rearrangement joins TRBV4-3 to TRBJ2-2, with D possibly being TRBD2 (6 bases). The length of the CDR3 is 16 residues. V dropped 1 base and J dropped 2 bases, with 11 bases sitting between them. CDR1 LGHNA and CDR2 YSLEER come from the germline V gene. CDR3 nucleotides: TGCGCCAGCAGCCAAGGGCGGGGTGCCAACACCGGGGAGCTGTTTTTT. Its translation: CASSQGRGANTGELFF.